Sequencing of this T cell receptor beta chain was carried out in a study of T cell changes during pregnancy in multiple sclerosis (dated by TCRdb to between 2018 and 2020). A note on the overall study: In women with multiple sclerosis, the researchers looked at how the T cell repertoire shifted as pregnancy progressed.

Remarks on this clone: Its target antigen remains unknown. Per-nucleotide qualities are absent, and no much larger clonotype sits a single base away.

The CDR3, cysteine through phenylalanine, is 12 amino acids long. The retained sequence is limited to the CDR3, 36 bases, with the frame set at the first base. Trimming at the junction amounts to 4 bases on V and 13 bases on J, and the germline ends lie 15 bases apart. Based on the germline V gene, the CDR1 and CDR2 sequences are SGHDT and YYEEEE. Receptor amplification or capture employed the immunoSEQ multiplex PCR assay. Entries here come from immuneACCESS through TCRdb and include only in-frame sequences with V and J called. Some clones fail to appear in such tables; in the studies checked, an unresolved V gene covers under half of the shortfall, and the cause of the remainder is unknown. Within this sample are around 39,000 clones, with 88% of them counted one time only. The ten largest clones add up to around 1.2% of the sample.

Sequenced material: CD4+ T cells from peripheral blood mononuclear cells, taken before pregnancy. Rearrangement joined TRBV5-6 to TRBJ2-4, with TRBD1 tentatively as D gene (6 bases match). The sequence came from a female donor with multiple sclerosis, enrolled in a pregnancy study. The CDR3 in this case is CASSTYRVSQYF. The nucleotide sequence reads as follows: TGTGCCAGCAGCACGTACAGGGTCAGCCAGTACTTC. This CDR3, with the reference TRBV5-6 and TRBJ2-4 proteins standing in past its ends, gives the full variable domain DAGVTQSPTHLIKTRGQQVTLRCSPKSGHDTVSWYQQALGQGPQFIFQYYEEEERQRGNFPDRFSGHQFPNYSSELNVNALLLGDSALYLCASSTYRVSQYFGAGTRLSVL.